One and the same sample provided the 17 T cell receptor beta chains below, sequenced in a study of early T cells in non-severe SARS-CoV-2 infection. TCRdb re-analysed the 5' RACE reads in MiXCR, keeping a single row per CDR3 protein. The sample lists 45,000 or so distinct CDR3 sequences, 20% to 25% seen once, with approximately 4.4% in the top ten. The input for sequencing was whole blood, taken at baseline. The origin of the receptors is an adult who was a healthcare worker with PCR-confirmed SARS-CoV-2 infection or an uninfected control (not recorded which).

The chain carries TRBV5-4 and TRBJ2-3; TRBD1 or TRBD2 may be the D gene (5 bases each). Trimming took 5 bases from V and 0 from J, leaving 13 bases between them. Germline CDR1 SGHNT, CDR2 YYREEE (reference sequence). The CDR3 runs to 15 residues. The CDR3 bases are TGTGCCAGCAGTCGTGGGACGGCTAGCACAGATACGCAGTATTTT. It is translated as CASSRGTASTDTQYF.

This clonotype was recorded once. The chain has TRBV11-2 and TRBJ2-5; a weak D match, TRBD2 (6 bases). V was clipped by 5 bases and J by 2 bases, with 9 bases between them. CDR1 and CDR2 (germline): SGHAT, FQNNGV. The CDR3 is 13 amino acids. The CDR3 spells CASSAGLQETQYF. The CDR3 nucleotides are TGTGCCAGCAGCGCGGGATTACAAGAGACCCAGTACTTC.

This clonotype was picked up many times. This sequence joins TRBV19 and TRBJ2-6; possibly TRBD2 for D (5 bases). The CDR3 extends over 15 amino acids. In germline, CDR1 is LNHDA, CDR2 SQIVND (reference sequence). V shed 3 bases and J shed 0 bases, with 6 bases lying between them. CDR3 protein: CASSMGSSGANVLTF. The CDR3 nucleotides are TGTGCCAGTAGTATGGGGAGCTCTGGGGCCAACGTCCTGACTTTC.

The chain employs TRBV29-1 and TRBJ2-7, with 7 bases fitting TRBD2. The germline gives CDR1 SQVTM, CDR2 ANQGSEA. The CDR3 totals 13 residues. V lost 4 bases to trimming and J lost 0 bases; unmatched junction nucleotides: 3. The CDR3 DNA reads as TGCAGCGTTGTAGGCGGGAGCTCCTACGAGCAGTACTTC. Translation: CSVVGGSSYEQYF.

The sample holds a few counts of this clonotype. The chain carries TRBV5-6 and TRBJ2-5, with TRBD1 as a possible D gene (6 bases). Germline V gene lookup returns CDR1 SGHDT and CDR2 YYEEEE. The CDR3 spans 13 residues. V shed 4 bases and J shed 5 bases, with 12 bases lying between them. CDR3 coding DNA: TGTGCCAGCAGCCTCACAGGGTATGAGACCCAGTACTTC. Amino acids: CASSLTGYETQYF.

This clonotype was recorded a few times. The gene calls are TRBV5-4 and TRBJ2-7; 12 bases are shared with TRBD1. The CDR3 is 16 amino acids. V shed 1 base and J 4 bases; nucleotides not matched to a gene: 6. Germline lookup yields CDR1 SGHNT and CDR2 YYREEE (reference sequence). The CDR3 region is CASSLPLGQGAYEQYF. CDR3 DNA: TGTGCCAGCAGCTTGCCTTTGGGACAGGGGGCGTACGAGCAGTACTTC.

J is TRBJ2-7 and V is TRBV29-1, with D perhaps being TRBD1 or TRBD2 (7 bases each). This CDR3 has 15 amino acids. With 6 bases removed from V and 2 bases from J, the gap between germline ends came to 20 bases. Germline V gene lookup returns CDR1 SQVTM and CDR2 ANQGSEA. The CDR3 region has the DNA TGCAGCGTCGACCATCGGGGGGACAGACCCTACGAGCAGTACTTC. Translation: CSVDHRGDRPYEQYF.

At least ten counts were recorded for this clonotype. The rearrangement uses TRBV7-6 and TRBJ1-3; D uncertain. The germline V gene encodes CDR1 SGHVS and CDR2 FNYEAQ. V lost 1 base and J lost 2, with 9 bases in between. The CDR3 sequence is 15 residues long. In DNA, the CDR3 is TGTGCCAGCAGCTTAGGGACCTCGACTGGAAACACCATATATTTT. Protein sequence: CASSLGTSTGNTIYF.

The V gene is TRBV30, the J gene TRBJ1-2; 7 bases align to TRBD1. Germline lookup yields CDR1 GTSNPN and CDR2 SVGIG (reference sequence). After removal of 3 bases from V and 2 bases from J, the junction contained 3 bases not matched to a gene. The CDR3 is 13 residues long. CDR3 protein: CAWSRTGNYGYTF. CDR3 nucleotides: TGTGCCTGGAGCCGGACAGGAAACTATGGCTACACCTTC.

The chain combines TRBV7-9 with TRBJ2-7, with TRBD1 as a possible D gene (6 bases). The germline V and J ends were trimmed by 1 base and 3 bases, with 13 bases remaining between them. The CDR3 runs 15 residues. Germline CDR1 is SEHNR and CDR2 is FQNEAQ (reference sequence). The CDR3 protein is CASSLEGDGLYEQYF. CDR3 nucleotide sequence: TGTGCCAGCAGCTTAGAGGGGGACGGACTCTACGAGCAGTACTTC.

The chain is built from TRBV29-1 and TRBJ2-1, with 11 bases aligning to TRBD2. Germline CDR1 reads SQVTM; CDR2 reads ANQGSEA. This CDR3 spans 14 amino acids. V trimming: 6 bases; J trimming: 4 bases; junction bases outside the gene matches: 5. The DNA of the CDR3 is TGCAGCGTGGGTACTAGCGGGAGTTACAATGAGCAGTTCTTC. Protein: CSVGTSGSYNEQFF.

The chain is built from TRBV12-3 or TRBV12-4 and TRBJ2-3, with TRBD2 matching over 13 bases. Trimming cost V 5 bases and J 8 bases; bases outside gene matches: 10. The CDR3 extends over 16 amino acids. The CDR3 spells CASSEATSGGAATQYF. For the CDR3, the DNA is TGTGCCAGCAGTGAAGCCACTAGCGGGGGGGCGGCTACGCAGTATTTT.

This clonotype was seen many times. V gene TRBV7-9 combines with J gene TRBJ2-7, with 8 bases matching TRBD2. V shed 5 bases, J shed 2 bases, and the junction held 5 bases outside the gene matches. CDR1 is SEHNR and CDR2 is FQNEAQ in the germline V gene (reference sequence). CDR3 length: 14 residues. CDR3 sequence: CASSPGTRPYEQYF. For the CDR3, the DNA is TGTGCCAGCAGCCCAGGGACTAGGCCCTACGAGCAGTACTTC.

This clonotype occurred a few times. The chain carries TRBV5-1 and TRBJ2-5; TRBD1 might be the D (5 bases). The CDR3 loop spans 14 amino acids. The ends were cut back, 2 bases at V and 5 bases at J, with 13 bases in the middle. Germline CDR1 reads SGHRS; CDR2 reads YFSETQ. The DNA of the CDR3 is TGCGCCAGCAGCTTCGGACAAAGGGGTGAGACCCAGTACTTC. Its translation: CASSFGQRGETQYF. Looking up the rest from reference TRBV5-1 and TRBJ2-5 gives the full variable domain: KAGVTQTPRYLIKTRGQQVTLSCSPISGHRSVSWYQQTPGQGLQFLFEYFSETQRNKGNFPGRFSGRQFSNSRSEMNVSTLELGDSALYLCASSFGQRGETQYFGPGTRLLVL.

This clonotype was seen only once. The rearrangement joins TRBV10-2 to TRBJ2-3, with D tentatively TRBD1 or TRBD2 (6 bases each). Germline CDR1 WSHSY, CDR2 SAAADI. This CDR3 is 15 amino acids long. Trimming took 0 bases from V and 8 from J, leaving 15 bases between them. The CDR3 loop reads CASSESEGMGATQYF. Here the CDR3 DNA reads TGCGCCAGCAGTGAGTCGGAGGGAATGGGGGCTACGCAGTATTTT.

This clonotype came up a few times. The chain combines TRBV3-1 with TRBJ2-1; no definite D call. Germline-derived CDR1 and CDR2 are LGHDT and YNNKEL (reference sequence). The CDR3 sequence is 12 residues long. The V end lost 5 bases, the J end lost 2 bases, and 4 bases lay between the germline ends. The CDR3 spells CASSWAYNEQFF. The CDR3 region has the DNA TGTGCCAGCAGCTGGGCCTACAATGAGCAGTTCTTC.

This clonotype came up a few times. This rearrangement joins TRBV10-2 to TRBJ1-1, with D possibly TRBD1 on 5 matching bases. The V gene lost 6 bases and the J gene lost 8 bases, with 10 bases spanning the gap. This CDR3 has 11 amino acids. Germline V gene lookup returns CDR1 WSHSY and CDR2 SAAADI. CDR3 sequence (DNA): TGCGCCAGCAGGATAGGACAAGAAGCTTTCTTT. Translated, it gives CASRIGQEAFF.